Shown below are 18 T cell receptor beta chains from a single sample sequenced in a study of read filtering for tumor transcriptome and immune sequencing (dated by TCRdb to about 2020). The listed sequencing device is Illumina HiSeq 4000. TCR libraries were constructed from 350 to 400 ng RNA using the Immunoverse kit, and molecular barcoded adaptors covering alpha/delta and beta/gamma chains were employed. Clones were called with MiXCR by TCRdb after fastp trimmed the public reads at Q25, and only in-frame beta chains were retained. Each entry is one CDR3 protein sequence, shown with its most common DNA and genes. The sample has 39,000 or so distinct CDR3 sequences on record, 13% of them singletons. Together, the top ten hold 30% of the sample. The sequencing sample was made of a population of CD138-negative cells sorted from bone marrow. The cell subset or site label, read with the paper, signifies: bone marrow mononuclear cells depleted of CD138+ plasma/myeloma cells by negative magnetic selection. The receptors derive from a donor over 35 with multiple myeloma.

In its sample, this clonotype was seen many times. The rearrangement joins TRBV29-1 to TRBJ1-1; 7 nucleotides agree with TRBD1. Germline-derived CDR1 and CDR2 are SQVTM and ANQGSEA. Trimming cost V 7 bases and J 1 base; bases outside gene matches: 9. The CDR3 runs 14 residues. The chain's CDR3 is CSARQNRGNTEAFF. As DNA, the CDR3 is TGCAGCGCCCGTCAGAACAGGGGGAACACTGAAGCTTTCTTT.

This clonotype was counted at least ten times. CDR3: CSVGDIKGYTF. The DNA for the CDR3 is TGCAGCGTTGGGGACATCAAAGGCTACACCTTC. This sequence joins TRBV29-1 and TRBJ1-2; D may be TRBD1 (6 bases). Germline values: CDR1 SQVTM, CDR2 ANQGSEA. This CDR3 spans 11 amino acids. V lost 4 bases and J lost 8, with 11 bases in between.

This clonotype was seen only a few times. The CDR3 coding sequence is TGTGCCAGCAGTGAACACAGCGGACGGCAAGAGACCCAGTACTTC. The encoded protein is CASSEHSGRQETQYF. V is TRBV2 and J is TRBJ2-5; maybe TRBD2 (5 bases). V dropped 2 bases and J dropped 2 bases, with 12 bases sitting between them. The CDR3 runs to 15 residues. Germline values: CDR1 SNHLY, CDR2 FYNNEI.

This clonotype showed up just a few times. A much bigger clone sits one base away, suggesting this may be a read error. The chain recombines TRBV20-1 with TRBJ2-7; 11 bases are a match to TRBD2. The CDR3 contains 14 residues. V lost 5 bases and J lost 6; bases outside the gene matches: 9. Per the germline V gene, CDR1 is DFQATT and CDR2 is SNEGSKA (reference sequence). This CDR3 reads CSACRLAGPCEQYF. CDR3 nucleotide sequence: TGCAGTGCTTGCAGACTAGCGGGACCCTGCGAGCAGTACTTC.

This clonotype was counted many times. The V and J genes are TRBV29-1 and TRBJ1-1; D not certain. Trimming took off 4 bases at V and 1 base at J, with 13 bases between the two ends. Germline V gene data show CDR1 as SQVTM and CDR2 as ANQGSEA. The CDR3 runs 14 residues. The CDR3 reads CSVGVGIGNTEAFF. The CDR3 bases are TGCAGCGTTGGTGTAGGGATTGGGAACACTGAAGCTTTCTTT.

The sample holds many counts of this clonotype. J is TRBJ2-6 and V is TRBV5-4, with a tentative D call TRBD1 (6 bases). The CDR3 runs 16 residues. Germline V lookup: CDR1 SGHNT, CDR2 YYREEE (reference sequence). V was pared by 0 bases and J by 2 bases, with 9 bases between. CDR3 bases: TGTGCCAGCAGCTTGGATTCAGGGGCTGGGGCCAACGTCCTGACTTTC. Translating it yields CASSLDSGAGANVLTF.

The chain's CDR3 is CASSKDRAGANVLTF. The CDR3 DNA sequence: TGTGCCAGCAGCAAGGACAGGGCTGGGGCCAACGTCCTGACTTTC. The V gene is TRBV7-9, the J gene TRBJ2-6; 8 positions match TRBD1. With V trimmed by 5 bases and J by 2 bases, 2 bases remained unmatched. This CDR3 is built from 15 residues. Germline values: CDR1 SEHNR, CDR2 FQNEAQ (reference sequence).

This clonotype appeared a few times. V usage is TRBV28 and J usage is TRBJ2-1; 14 bases are a match to TRBD2. Unmatched junction bases numbered 6, after V lost 3 bases and J lost 8 bases. The length of the CDR3 is 16 residues. Germline V lookup: CDR1 MDHEN, CDR2 SYDVKM. The CDR3 spells CASSFRGLAGVDEQFF. The CDR3 bases are TGTGCCAGCAGTTTCAGGGGACTAGCGGGAGTCGATGAGCAGTTCTTC.

By its share, this clonotype is medium-sized. The chain employs TRBV5-1 and TRBJ2-7; the D is unclear. V dropped 2 bases and J dropped 0 bases, with 9 bases sitting between them. The CDR3 sequence is 14 residues long. CDR1 is SGHRS and CDR2 is YFSETQ in the germline V gene. CDR3 bases: TGCGCCAGCAGCTTAGTAGGGCCCTCCTACGAGCAGTACTTC. It translates to CASSLVGPSYEQYF.

This rearrangement joins TRBV29-1 to TRBJ2-1; 7 bases fit TRBD2. Per the germline V gene, CDR1 is SQVTM and CDR2 is ANQGSEA. Trimming took 7 bases from V and 12 from J; bases not matched to a gene: 12. The CDR3 runs to 12 residues. The CDR3 sequence: CSARLALSRQFF. The CDR3 DNA reads as TGCAGCGCAAGACTAGCTCTAAGTAGGCAGTTCTTC.

This clonotype came up once. One end of the junction fails to match germline, which may point to a read error. The chain joins TRBV29-1 to TRBJ2-1; either TRBD1 or TRBD2 may supply D (5 bases each). The CDR3 is 15 amino acids. CDR1 and CDR2 from the germline V gene are SQVTM and ANQGSEA. CDR3 loop: CSVESHLGEYNERFF. DNA for the CDR3: TGCAGCGTTGAATCCCATTTGGGGGAGTACAATGAGCGGTTCTTC.

The sample holds many counts of this clonotype. The J gene is TRBJ2-2, the V gene TRBV20-1; D gene ambiguous. The CDR3 contains 14 residues. Germline CDR1 and CDR2: DFQATT and SNEGSKA (reference sequence). Trimming shortened V by 5 bases and J by 5 bases, and 15 bases separated the two germline ends. CDR3 residues: CSASGRPLTGELFF. CDR3 nucleotides: TGCAGTGCTTCCGGGCGCCCCTTGACCGGGGAGCTGTTTTTT.

This clonotype has a count of ten or more. The chain joins TRBV6-5 to TRBJ2-7, with a possible D match to TRBD2 (6 bases). This CDR3 has 16 residues. Germline CDR1 and CDR2: MNHEY and SVGAGI. V lost 4 bases, J lost 2 bases, and 18 bases lay in between. CDR3 sequence (DNA): TGTGCCAGCAGTTCCACAACCGGGACTTGGACCTACGAGCAGTACTTC. It yields the protein CASSSTTGTWTYEQYF.

This clonotype occurred many times. The J gene is TRBJ2-7, the V gene TRBV20-1; D might be TRBD1 or TRBD2, each matching 5 bases. The CDR3 spans 14 residues. With 0 bases removed from V and 4 bases from J, the gap between germline ends came to 13 bases. Germline-derived CDR1 and CDR2 are DFQATT and SNEGSKA (reference sequence). The CDR3 DNA reads TGCAGTGCTAGAGACCGGGGCGCCAGGTACGAGCAGTACTTC. Translation: CSARDRGARYEQYF.

About this clonotype: With a much larger clone just one base away, this may be a read error. The V gene is TRBV4-1, the J gene TRBJ2-3; 11 bases fit TRBD2. CDR3 length: 16 residues. Germline-derived CDR1 and CDR2 are MGHRA and YSYEKL. The CDR3 nucleotides read TGCGCCAGCAGCCAAGTTCTAGCGGGAGGCACAGATGCGCAGTATTTT. Its protein product is CASSQVLAGGTDAQYF.

This clonotype was recorded many times. V and J are TRBV20-1 and TRBJ2-7; 10 bases map to TRBD2. With 6 bases clipped from V and 3 bases from J, the junction kept 11 bases outside the gene matches. The CDR3 consists of 15 residues. The germline V gene has CDR1 DFQATT and CDR2 SNEGSKA (reference sequence). In DNA form, the CDR3 reads TGCAGTGCCCTACCGGGACTAGCGACCAACTACGAGCAGTACTTC. This translates into CSALPGLATNYEQYF.

This clonotype was observed a few times. V usage is TRBV28 and J usage is TRBJ2-1; tentative D call: TRBD2 (6 bases). Per the germline V gene, CDR1 is MDHEN and CDR2 is SYDVKM. This CDR3 is 17 amino acids long. Between the trimmed V and J ends, which lost 5 bases and 0 bases, there was a span of 17 bases. CDR3 in amino acids: CASSPPPRGSSYNEQFF. DNA of the CDR3: TGTGCCAGCAGTCCGCCCCCGCGGGGAAGCTCCTACAATGAGCAGTTCTTC.

This clonotype has ten or more counts. This chain links TRBV3-1 with TRBJ2-4; unclear D gene. CDR3 length: 16 amino acids. V lost 0 bases and J lost 4, with 13 bases in between. From germline, CDR1 is LGHDT and CDR2 YNNKEL (reference sequence). CDR3 nucleotides: TGTGCCAGCAGCCAAGATCGGCAGCTGGGGAAAAACATTCAGTACTTC. Translated, it gives CASSQDRQLGKNIQYF.